These 8 T cell receptor beta chains were all obtained from the same sample, sequenced in a study of preoperative IRX-2 immunotherapy in early breast cancer. Produced via immunoSEQ multiplex PCR; TCRdb's table is partial and in-frame only. Of approximately 96,000 clones in the sample, approximately 90% were seen once. The treatment here: preoperative locoregional IRX-2 cytokine immunotherapy. The sequencing here drew on tumor tissue, taken after IRX-2 immunotherapy. The receptors stem from a human donor with breast cancer.

The rearrangement uses TRBV5-1 and TRBJ2-7, with 8 bases fitting TRBD1. This CDR3 has 16 residues. Germline V gene sequence: CDR1 SGHRS, CDR2 YFSETQ. Trimming took 4 bases from V and 3 from J; bases not matched to a gene: 12. The CDR3 region is CASSLDRAPEYYEQYF. CDR3 bases: TGCGCCAGCAGCCTGGACAGGGCCCCAGAATACTACGAGCAGTACTTC.

This chain uses TRBV28 with TRBJ1-1; D unclear. Germline V gives CDR1 MDHEN, CDR2 SYDVKM. The CDR3 covers 13 residues. V gave up 5 bases and J gave up 6 bases, with 13 bases separating them. The CDR3 DNA sequence: TGTGCCAGCAGTAGGAATGGTAGCCCTGAAGCTTTCTTT. It encodes CASSRNGSPEAFF.

This chain uses TRBV11-3 with TRBJ2-7, with 8 bases lining up with TRBD2. Trimming took 0 bases from V and 5 from J; bases not matched to a gene: 9. The CDR3 is made up of 16 amino acids. CDR1 is SGHNT and CDR2 is YENEEA in the germline V gene. The CDR3 nucleotides read TGTGCCAGCAGCTTAGATGGTCGAGCGGGAGTCCACGAGCAGTACTTC. Translated, it gives CASSLDGRAGVHEQYF.

In this sample, this clone turned up once. V and J are TRBV15 and TRBJ2-2; D gene unclear. The V end was cut by 6 bases, the J end by 0 bases, with 14 bases between. CDR3 size: 16 residues. Germline assignment: CDR1 LNHNV and CDR2 YYDKDF (reference sequence). The CDR3 spells CATRVGGHANTGELFF. In DNA form, the CDR3 reads TGTGCCACCAGAGTAGGCGGTCACGCGAACACCGGGGAGCTGTTTTTT.

This sequence joins TRBV5-1 and TRBJ2-7; 7 nucleotides agree with TRBD1. The CDR3 contains 15 residues. Germline CDR1 is SGHRS and CDR2 is YFSETQ. V shed 4 bases and J 1 base; nucleotides not matched to a gene: 8. CDR3: CASSPFSTGSYEQYF. The CDR3 bases are TGCGCCAGCAGCCCCTTCTCGACAGGGTCCTACGAGCAGTACTTC.

The chain couples TRBV12-5 to TRBJ2-2, with D possibly matching TRBD2 (6 bases). In germline, CDR1 is LGHNT, CDR2 FRNRAP. CDR3 length: 13 residues. The DNA for the CDR3 is TGTGCCAGCCTAACCGGGGGCACCGGGGAGCTGTTTTTT. Translating it yields CASLTGGTGELFF.

This clone was detected only a few times. The genes are TRBV12-5 and TRBJ2-1; D could derive from TRBD1 or TRBD2 (5 bases each). The CDR3 sequence is 19 residues long. CDR1 is LGHNT, CDR2 FRNRAP, per germline. V lost 6 bases to trimming and J lost 0 bases, with 24 bases between them. This chain's CDR3 is CASGPGPTHPLSSYNEQFF. In DNA, the CDR3 is TGTGCTAGTGGACCGGGACCTACTCACCCTCTGAGCTCCTACAATGAGCAGTTCTTC. The complete variable domain, with remaining parts taken from reference TRBV12-5 and TRBJ2-1, reads DARVTQTPRHKVTEMGQEVTMRCQPILGHNTVFWYRQTMMQGLELLAYFRNRAPLDDSGMPKDRFSAEMPDATLATLKIQPSEPRDSAVYFCASGPGPTHPLSSYNEQFFGPGTRLTVL.

The V and J genes are TRBV11-3 and TRBJ2-1; D is ambiguous. V was clipped by 4 bases and J by 0 bases, with 13 bases between them. Germline CDR1 SGHNT, CDR2 YENEEA. CDR3 length: 16 amino acids. The CDR3 DNA is TGTGCCAGCAGCTCCGACCCCCTCAGCTCCTACAATGAGCAGTTCTTC. Translation gives CASSSDPLSSYNEQFF.